This T cell receptor (beta chain) was captured in a study of blood T cells in healthy people across ages. General study findings and limits: Per million T cells, TCR beta diversity dropped roughly linearly as age increased.

Next came a second PCR, run for about 7 to 12 cycles, which used a sample-barcoded 5' primer along with a J-beta primer mix. TCRdb analysed the 5' RACE reads with MiXCR anew, one entry per CDR3 protein. This table holds roughly 730,000 distinct CDR3 sequences, roughly 56% found once. This clonotype was observed a few times. Antigen: not known. The CDR3 length is 15 residues. Germline loops: CDR1 SGHTA, CDR2 FQGNSA. V shed 4 bases and J shed 4 bases, with 16 bases lying between them. Sequencing was performed on blood. The chain carries TRBV7-2 and TRBJ1-2; tentatively, D is TRBD1 (6 bases). This clonotype was sampled from a man in his forties in good health. The CDR3 sequence: CASSWGGGGSYGYTF. CDR3 DNA sequence: TGTGCCAGCAGCTGGGGAGGGGGGGGAAGCTATGGCTACACCTTC.